One and the same sample provided the 29 T cell receptor beta chains below, sequenced in a study of T cells in Graves' hyperthyroidism and ophthalmopathy. RNA transcripts served as the template for amplifying TCR beta CDR3 regions. An initial round of RT-PCR targeting the TCR CDR3 relied on the HTBI primer set. MiXCR, run by TCRdb on the multiplex PCR reads, gives a single entry per CDR3 protein. The table lists some 620,000 distinct CDR3 sequences, about 16% of them singletons. The sequenced sample consisted of blood. The receptor set was obtained from a woman aged 25 to 39 with Graves' hyperthyroidism.

This clonotype was picked up many times. The chain couples TRBV6-2 or TRBV6-3 to TRBJ1-1; no definite D call. Trimming took off 0 bases at V and 11 bases at J, with 25 bases between the two ends. Per germline, CDR1 MNHEY and CDR2 SVGEGT. The CDR3 totals 17 residues. The CDR3 reads CASSYSSKDAGLLTAFF. The DNA for the CDR3 is TGTGCCAGCAGTTACTCGAGTAAGGATGCCGGGCTCTTAACGGCTTTCTTT.

This clonotype has a single count. The J gene is TRBJ1-4, the V gene TRBV20-1; tentatively, D is TRBD1 (6 bases). Germline V gives CDR1 DFQATT, CDR2 SNEGSKA (reference sequence). CDR3 length: 13 amino acids. V shed 7 bases and J shed 0 bases, with 9 bases lying between them. CDR3 sequence (DNA): TGCAGTGTCGGGGGCTCAACTAATGAAAAACTGTTTTTT. Amino acids: CSVGGSTNEKLFF.

This chain connects TRBV5-6 to TRBJ1-2, with D possibly TRBD1 on 5 matching bases. The CDR3 consists of 17 residues. Germline V gives CDR1 SGHDT, CDR2 YYEEEE. With 0 bases removed from V and 3 bases from J, the gap between germline ends came to 18 bases. The CDR3 reads CASSLGTPLGSDYGYTF. As DNA, the CDR3 is TGTGCCAGCAGCTTGGGGACACCCCTCGGTTCTGACTATGGCTACACCTTC.

The chain has TRBV5-5 and TRBJ2-7; tentative D call: TRBD1 (6 bases). CDR3 size: 14 residues. The V gene lost 1 base and the J gene lost 2 bases, with 10 bases spanning the gap. Germline V gene lookup returns CDR1 SGHKS and CDR2 YYEKEE (reference sequence). This CDR3 reads CASSLNRAAYEQYF. The DNA for the CDR3 is TGTGCCAGCAGCTTGAACAGGGCGGCCTACGAGCAGTACTTC.

The chain combines TRBV19 with TRBJ2-2; D gene ambiguous. Trimming removed 11 bases from V and 2 bases from J, with 15 bases in between. The CDR3 is 14 amino acids. The germline V gene encodes CDR1 LNHDA and CDR2 SQIVND (reference sequence). The chain's CDR3 is CASVPAANTGELFF. Here the CDR3 DNA reads TGTGCCTCCGTCCCGGCAGCTAACACCGGGGAGCTGTTTTTT.

This clonotype appeared many times. The CDR3 DNA follows: TGTGCCAGCAGCTTACAACCCAGCGGGAGGGGCACAGATACGCAGTATTTT. It codes for CASSLQPSGRGTDTQYF. The chain recombines TRBV11-2 with TRBJ2-3; the match to TRBD2 covers 10 bases. The CDR3 has 17 residues. The V segment lost 2 bases and the J segment 1 base; nucleotides outside the gene matches: 6. Looked up from germline, CDR1 is SGHAT and CDR2 is FQNNGV.

This clonotype was recorded a few times. The chain is built from TRBV6-1 and TRBJ2-5; 7 positions match TRBD1. This CDR3 is built from 14 residues. CDR1 and CDR2 (germline): MNHNS, SASEGT. V dropped 2 bases and J dropped 4; count of bases not matched to a gene: 4. CDR3 sequence: CASSEQGEGETQYF. The CDR3 bases are TGTGCCAGCAGTGAACAGGGGGAAGGAGAGACCCAGTACTTC.

The gene calls are TRBV7-8 and TRBJ2-7; the match to TRBD1 covers 7 bases. The V segment lost 5 bases and the J segment 7 bases; nucleotides outside the gene matches: 8. This CDR3 has 13 amino acids. CDR1 SGHVS and CDR2 FQNEAQ come from the germline V gene. The CDR3 here is CASSTTGQREQYF. As DNA, the CDR3 is TGTGCCAGCAGCACCACGGGACAGCGGGAGCAGTACTTC.

In its sample, this clonotype was seen a few times. The J gene is TRBJ1-2, the V gene TRBV19; D is possibly TRBD1 (5 bases). The V end was cut by 3 bases, the J end by 8 bases, with 10 bases between. Germline V CDR1 and CDR2: LNHDA, SQIVND (reference sequence). This CDR3 contains 12 residues. The CDR3 spells CASSIGGDGYTF. The DNA for the CDR3 is TGTGCCAGTAGTATCGGAGGGGACGGCTACACCTTC.

The V call is TRBV19, the J call TRBJ1-6; D uncertain. CDR1 and CDR2 (germline): LNHDA, SQIVND (reference sequence). The CDR3 length is 15 residues. Trimming pared 3 bases from V and 7 bases from J, leaving 13 bases between. The CDR3: CASSITGSGNSPLHF. The CDR3 nucleotides read TGTGCCAGTAGTATTACGGGGAGTGGGAATTCACCCCTCCACTTT.

The V call is TRBV10-3, the J call TRBJ2-3; tentative D call: TRBD2 (6 bases). Germline V gene data show CDR1 as ENHRY and CDR2 as SYGVKD. The CDR3 is made up of 14 amino acids. V lost 2 bases and J 3 bases, leaving 9 bases between the germline ends. The CDR3 region has the DNA TGTGCCATCAGTGAGCGGGAGTATACAGATACGCAGTATTTT. It encodes CAISEREYTDTQYF.

This clonotype was seen many times. The chain employs TRBV2 and TRBJ1-2; D is undetermined. The V and J ends lost 1 base and 0 bases respectively, with 12 bases between them. CDR1 is SNHLY and CDR2 is FYNNEI in the germline V gene. This CDR3 region has 16 residues. This CDR3 is CASSEVYEPPNYGYTF. Written as DNA, the CDR3 is TGTGCCAGCAGTGAAGTGTATGAGCCCCCTAACTATGGCTACACCTTC. Full variable domain (remainder filled in from reference TRBV2 and TRBJ1-2): EPEVTQTPSHQVTQMGQEVILRCVPISNHLYFYWYRQILGQKVEFLVSFYNNEISEKSEIFDDQFSVERPDGSNFTLKIRSTKLEDSAMYFCASSEVYEPPNYGYTFGSGTRLTVV.

The genes are TRBV7-9 and TRBJ1-1; TRBD1 matches at 8 bases. The length of the CDR3 is 15 residues. The V segment lost 5 bases and the J segment 4 bases; nucleotides outside the gene matches: 9. CDR1 SEHNR and CDR2 FQNEAQ come from the germline V gene (reference sequence). The CDR3 reads CASSITSGQATEAFF. The CDR3 bases are TGTGCCAGCAGCATTACCTCGGGACAGGCCACTGAAGCTTTCTTT.

This clonotype was detected many times. The gene calls are TRBV5-1 and TRBJ2-2; a possible D gene is TRBD1 (5 bases). V was pared by 4 bases and J by 0 bases, with 22 bases between. Germline values: CDR1 SGHRS, CDR2 YFSETQ. CDR3 size: 19 residues. CDR3 sequence: CASSLAGSPLTTNTGELFF. The CDR3 nucleotides read TGCGCCAGCAGCCTGGCAGGGTCTCCCTTAACTACGAACACCGGGGAGCTGTTTTTT.

This sequence joins TRBV6-1 and TRBJ1-5, with TRBD1 matching 7 bases. After removal of 2 bases from V and 7 bases from J, the junction contained 11 bases not matched to a gene. This CDR3 comprises 16 residues. Germline assignment: CDR1 MNHNS and CDR2 SASEGT. The CDR3 loop is CASSERGQGTRQPQHF. In DNA form, the CDR3 reads TGTGCCAGCAGTGAAAGGGGGCAGGGCACACGGCAGCCCCAGCATTTT.

The V and J genes are TRBV6-1 and TRBJ2-7; TRBD2 might be the D (6 bases). Germline V gene data show CDR1 as MNHNS and CDR2 as SASEGT. The V end was cut by 6 bases, the J end by 3 bases, with 21 bases between. This CDR3 is built from 16 residues. CDR3 amino acids: CASRKTSGGLFYEQYF. CDR3 coding DNA: TGTGCCAGCAGAAAAACCTCCGGGGGATTGTTCTACGAGCAGTACTTC.

The rearrangement joins TRBV20-1 to TRBJ1-2; 7 nucleotides align to TRBD1. The junction had 7 bases not matched to a gene; V was cut back by 8 bases and J by 4 bases. CDR1 is DFQATT, CDR2 SNEGSKA, per germline (reference sequence). The CDR3 loop spans 12 amino acids. As DNA, the CDR3 is TGCAGTAAGAGACAGGGTTCCTATGGCTACACCTTC. Residues: CSKRQGSYGYTF.

There are a few counts of this clonotype. V is TRBV7-2 and J is TRBJ1-2; 7 bases fit TRBD1. CDR1 and CDR2 from the germline V gene are SGHTA and FQGNSA. Germline trimming cut 1 base from V and 4 bases from J; bases unmatched to any gene: 12. The CDR3 has 17 amino acids. The CDR3 is CASSLGQGHLYLYGYTF. CDR3 bases: TGTGCCAGCAGCTTAGGACAGGGTCACCTTTACCTCTATGGCTACACCTTC.

This clonotype was detected many times. The CDR3 loop is CASSVAGQGIDEQFF. The CDR3 region has the DNA TGTGCCAGCAGCGTAGCCGGACAGGGTATCGATGAGCAGTTCTTC. The rearrangement links TRBV9 to TRBJ2-1, with 8 bases matching TRBD1. Germline CDR1 and CDR2: SGDLS and YYNGEE. The CDR3 has 15 residues. Losses at the gene ends were 0 bases for V and 8 bases for J; bases not matched to a gene: 7.

The sample holds many counts of this clonotype. This chain connects TRBV27 to TRBJ2-4, with no clear D. The CDR3 length is 15 residues. V was cut by 6 bases and J by 4 bases, with 16 bases left in between. Per germline, CDR1 MNHEY and CDR2 SMNVEV (reference sequence). This CDR3 is CASRPDAMTKNIQYF. CDR3 DNA sequence: TGTGCCAGCAGGCCGGACGCCATGACAAAAAACATTCAGTACTTC.

This clonotype occurred many times. The chain links TRBV6-1 to TRBJ2-1; D may be TRBD1 or TRBD2 (6 bases each). The CDR3 sequence is 12 residues long. Trimming took 7 bases from V and 15 from J, leaving 19 bases between them. Germline lookup yields CDR1 MNHNS and CDR2 SASEGT. Written as DNA, the CDR3 is TGTGCCAGCACCTCCGAGGGGGGAAAGCTGTTCTTC. It codes for CASTSEGGKLFF.

This clonotype has a count of ten or more. The rearrangement joins TRBV20-1 to TRBJ2-3, with D tentatively TRBD1 or TRBD2 (5 bases each). The CDR3 spans 15 residues. The germline CDR1 and CDR2 sequences are DFQATT and SNEGSKA (reference sequence). V dropped 4 bases and J dropped 2 bases, with 16 bases sitting between them. CDR3 residues: CSAKGIGGATDTQYF. The CDR3 DNA is TGCAGTGCTAAAGGGATTGGGGGAGCCACAGATACGCAGTATTTT.

This clonotype came up many times. This chain links TRBV3-1 with TRBJ2-7, with TRBD2 as a possible D gene (5 bases). V dropped 1 base and J dropped 1 base, with 8 bases sitting between them. The CDR3 spans 14 residues. CDR1 is LGHDT and CDR2 is YNNKEL in the germline V gene (reference sequence). CDR3: CASSQGRTSYEQYF. The DNA of the CDR3 is TGTGCCAGCAGCCAAGGACGGACTTCCTACGAGCAGTACTTC.

This clonotype was seen more than once but under ten times. The V and J genes are TRBV9 and TRBJ2-1, with D tentatively TRBD2 (5 bases). With 0 bases removed from V and 5 bases from J, the gap between germline ends came to 9 bases. This CDR3 is 14 amino acids long. The germline V gene encodes CDR1 SGDLS and CDR2 YYNGEE. CDR3 in amino acids: CASSVGAVDNEQFF. The CDR3 nucleotides read TGTGCCAGCAGCGTAGGAGCGGTTGACAATGAGCAGTTCTTC.

This clonotype was seen ten or more times. The CDR3 region has the DNA TGTGCCAGCAGTCGAACCCCGAGGACAGGGAGCCCAGATACGCAGTATTTT. It translates to CASSRTPRTGSPDTQYF. The genes are TRBV28 and TRBJ2-3, with 8 bases that match TRBD1. Germline V gives CDR1 MDHEN, CDR2 SYDVKM. J gave up 4 bases and V 5 bases, and 14 bases lay outside the gene matches. CDR3 length equals 17 residues.

This clonotype was seen ten or more times. The rearrangement uses TRBV3-1 and TRBJ2-1, with D possibly called TRBD1 or TRBD2 (5 bases each). This CDR3 is built from 14 residues. Germline CDR1 LGHDT, CDR2 YNNKEL (reference sequence). V was pared by 7 bases and J by 7 bases, with 17 bases between. DNA of the CDR3: TGTGCCAGCAATTTTCGGGGCTATCAAAATGAGCAGTTCTTC. Translating gives CASNFRGYQNEQFF.

This clonotype has more than one count but fewer than ten. The chain uses TRBV9 and TRBJ2-1; perhaps TRBD2 as D (6 bases). CDR1 is SGDLS and CDR2 is YYNGEE in the germline V gene. Between the trimmed V and J ends, which lost 0 bases and 6 bases, there was a span of 16 bases. The CDR3 is 16 amino acids. The CDR3: CASSVESRLARNEQFF. The CDR3 DNA sequence: TGTGCCAGCAGCGTAGAATCCCGGCTAGCGCGCAATGAGCAGTTCTTC.

This clonotype was detected only a few times. The chain combines TRBV20-1 with TRBJ1-2, with 11 bases identical to TRBD1. The CDR3 is made up of 14 amino acids. Germline V gene lookup returns CDR1 DFQATT and CDR2 SNEGSKA (reference sequence). The junction had 7 bases not matched to a gene; V was cut back by 6 bases and J by 4 bases. The DNA for the CDR3 is TGCAGTGCGACCGGGACAGGGGGGCTCTATGGCTACACCTTC. Translated, it gives CSATGTGGLYGYTF.

Turning to this clonotype: The germline gene is not matched at one end of the junction; a read error may be the cause. The chain couples TRBV28 to TRBJ1-5; 8 positions agree with TRBD1. This CDR3 has 12 residues. From germline, CDR1 is MDHEN and CDR2 SYDVKM. The CDR3 DNA sequence: TGTGCCAGCTCAGGGGGCAATCGGCCCCAGCATTTT. Encoded protein: CASSGGNRPQHF.